This T cell receptor beta chain is drawn from a study of T cell changes during pregnancy in multiple sclerosis. Using immunoSEQ multiplex PCR, the repertoire was profiled, and TCRdb retains in-frame clones only, with some absent. The data show around 70,000 clones, with 80% to 95% seen just once and about 2% held by the top ten. With 5 bases clipped from V and 0 bases from J, the junction kept 5 bases outside the gene matches. The length of the CDR3 is 16 residues. Germline CDR1 is SEHNR and CDR2 is FQNEAQ (reference sequence). V is TRBV7-9 and J is TRBJ2-3; 10 bases fit TRBD2. This specimen was peripheral blood, taken in the second trimester of pregnancy. This sequence originates from a female donor with multiple sclerosis, enrolled in a pregnancy study. This CDR3 is CASSLPGLASTDTQYF. CDR3 sequence (DNA): TGTGCCAGCAGCCTCCCGGGACTAGCGAGCACAGATACGCAGTATTTT.